The 21 T cell receptor beta chains below were found in one sample sequenced in a study of T-cell memory formation after mild COVID-19. TCRdb re-called the 5' RACE reads through MiXCR, storing one row per CDR3 protein. This table holds around 310,000 distinct CDR3 sequences, around 20% found once. The sample comprised PBMCs or a T cell subset sorted from them (not recorded which). The origin of the receptors is a man aged 18 to 35 who had mild COVID-19 (a few samples of this study predate the infection). Cell type and time point are not known.

This clonotype has more than one count but fewer than ten. The gene calls are TRBV7-9 and TRBJ1-1, with unresolved D. Germline V gene data show CDR1 as SEHNR and CDR2 as FQNEAQ (reference sequence). Trimming removed 10 bases from V and 5 bases from J, with 14 bases in between. The CDR3 spans 12 residues. In nucleotides, the CDR3 is TGTGCCACCTCACTGACGGGAACTGAAGCTTTCTTT. Its protein is CATSLTGTEAFF.

A few counts support this clonotype. The rearrangement joins TRBV30 to TRBJ1-5; D not resolved. The germline V gene has CDR1 GTSNPN and CDR2 SVGIG (reference sequence). This CDR3 has 13 residues. The V end was cut by 8 bases, the J end by 0 bases, with 11 bases between. The CDR3 region is CAGGKNSNQPQHF. CDR3 in DNA: TGTGCCGGAGGGAAGAATAGCAATCAGCCCCAGCATTTT.

The chain links TRBV10-1 to TRBJ2-2; D is unclear. Germline V CDR1 and CDR2: WNHNN, SYGVQD (reference sequence). Trimming removed 2 bases from V and 0 bases from J, with 10 bases in between. This CDR3 is built from 16 residues. CDR3 sequence: CASSEVSSTNTGELFF. In DNA, the CDR3 is TGCGCCAGCAGTGAGGTCTCGAGTACGAACACCGGGGAGCTGTTTTTT.

Only a few counts were recorded for this clonotype. The chain has TRBV6-5 and TRBJ2-7, with D possibly being TRBD1 (5 bases). Trimming pared 6 bases from V and 3 bases from J, leaving 12 bases between. Germline V gene lookup returns CDR1 MNHEY and CDR2 SVGAGI. The CDR3 covers 13 residues. The CDR3 loop is CASRRTMYYEQYV. CDR3 in DNA: TGTGCCAGCAGGCGGACAATGTACTACGAGCAGTACGTC.

This sequence joins TRBV12-3 or TRBV12-4 and TRBJ2-4; TRBD2 aligns across 9 bases. After removal of 6 bases from V and 6 bases from J, the junction contained 6 bases not matched to a gene. This CDR3 comprises 14 residues. In DNA form, the CDR3 reads TGTGCCAGCAGGCCAGCGGGGGGCACAAACATTCAGTACTTC. This translates into CASRPAGGTNIQYF.

The rearrangement links TRBV24-1 to TRBJ2-3; D may be TRBD2 (6 bases). CDR3 length: 14 residues. Germline V gives CDR1 KGHDR, CDR2 SFDVKD. V was shortened by 7 bases and J by 6 bases, with 16 bases between the two germline ends. The CDR3 protein is CATSGGSWHDTQYF. For the CDR3, the DNA is TGTGCCACCAGCGGGGGATCTTGGCACGATACGCAGTATTTT.

V is TRBV25-1 and J is TRBJ2-1; 8 nucleotides line up with TRBD1. With V trimmed by 3 bases and J by 4 bases, 5 bases remained unmatched. CDR3 size: 15 residues. CDR1 MGHDK and CDR2 SYGVNS come from the germline V gene. The CDR3 DNA is TGTGCCAGCAGTGACTCCGGGACAGGTTACAATGAGCAGTTCTTC. It translates to CASSDSGTGYNEQFF.

This clonotype was seen only a few times. The V gene is TRBV6-5, the J gene TRBJ2-4; D perhaps matches TRBD1 (6 bases). The CDR3 consists of 15 residues. Germline values: CDR1 MNHEY, CDR2 SVGAGI. V lost 5 bases and J lost 1, with 12 bases in between. The CDR3 DNA sequence: TGTGCCAGCAGTCCAACAGGGATCGCCAAAAACATTCAGTACTTC. It specifies CASSPTGIAKNIQYF.

V and J are TRBV5-8 and TRBJ2-3; 15 bases are shared with TRBD2. The germline V gene encodes CDR1 SGHTS and CDR2 YDEGEE. Trimming cost V 4 bases and J 0 bases; bases outside gene matches: 9. The length of the CDR3 is 19 residues. The CDR3 spells CASSPGLAGGYLSTDTQYF. CDR3 nucleotides: TGTGCCAGCAGCCCGGGACTAGCGGGGGGATATTTGAGCACAGATACGCAGTATTTT.

The chain couples TRBV12-3 or TRBV12-4 to TRBJ1-5, with 8 bases aligning to TRBD1. Trimming cost V 6 bases and J 1 base; bases outside gene matches: 2. The CDR3 is made up of 14 amino acids. This chain's CDR3 is CASSWTGSNQPQHF. CDR3 DNA: TGTGCCAGCAGCTGGACAGGGAGCAATCAGCCCCAGCATTTT.

In its sample, this clonotype was seen a few times. The chain joins TRBV30 to TRBJ1-4; D remains ambiguous. The CDR3 extends over 14 amino acids. In germline, CDR1 is GTSNPN, CDR2 SVGIG (reference sequence). V lost 4 bases to trimming and J lost 7 bases, with 16 bases between them. The CDR3 nucleotides read TGTGCCTGGAATACTCGAAAGCTTGGTGAAAAACTGTTTTTT. Amino acid sequence: CAWNTRKLGEKLFF.

The rearrangement joins TRBV7-9 to TRBJ1-5; 7 bases map to TRBD1. Germline V gene lookup returns CDR1 SEHNR and CDR2 FQNEAQ (reference sequence). This CDR3 comprises 14 residues. The ends lost 5 bases at V and 4 bases at J; junction bases unmatched: 5. The CDR3, as DNA: TGTGCCAGCAGCCCCCGGGACAGAAATCAGCCCCAGCATTTT. Amino acids: CASSPRDRNQPQHF.

V gene TRBV18 combines with J gene TRBJ2-5, with no clear D. V shed 3 bases and J shed 5 bases, with 13 bases lying between them. The CDR3 spans 14 residues. Germline assignment: CDR1 KGHSH and CDR2 LQKENI. The CDR3 nucleotides read TGTGCCAGCTCACCTTGGGAAGACGGGGAGACCCAGTACTTC. This codes for CASSPWEDGETQYF.

This clonotype was seen once. J is TRBJ1-2 and V is TRBV18; 7 nucleotides align to TRBD1. There are 16 residues in the CDR3. The trim removed 3 bases at V and 5 bases at J, leaving 12 bases unmatched. CDR1 and CDR2 from the germline V gene are KGHSH and LQKENI. CDR3 region: CASSPNPTGKGYGYTF. DNA for the CDR3: TGTGCCAGCTCACCCAACCCGACAGGGAAAGGGTATGGCTACACCTTC.

A word on this clonotype: Possible read error: a much larger clone is one base away. The CDR3 is CASSSGIDEQYF. DNA for the CDR3: TGTGCCAGCAGCTCCGGGATTGACGAGCAGTACTTC. The gene calls are TRBV7-2 and TRBJ2-7; D perhaps matches TRBD2 (5 bases). Germline lookup yields CDR1 SGHTA and CDR2 FQGNSA. The CDR3 sequence is 12 residues long. The V and J ends lost 4 bases and 5 bases respectively, with 9 bases between them. The whole variable domain, remainder taken from reference TRBV7-2 and TRBJ2-7, is GAGVSQSPSNKVTEKGKDVELRCDPISGHTALYWYRQSLGQGLEFLIYFQGNSAPDKSGLPSDRFSAERTGGSVSTLTIQRTQQEDSAVYLCASSSGIDEQYFGPGTRLTVT.

This chain uses TRBV6-2 or TRBV6-3 with TRBJ2-7; TRBD2 might be the D (5 bases). Germline lookup yields CDR1 MNHEY and CDR2 SVGEGT. V lost 5 bases and J 3 bases, leaving 14 bases between the germline ends. This CDR3 contains 14 residues. Here the CDR3 reads CASSDPPRGYEQYF. The CDR3, as DNA: TGTGCCAGCAGTGATCCCCCACGGGGCTACGAGCAGTACTTC.

The CDR3 DNA sequence: TGCGCCAGCAGCCAAGAGATTGCGGGGGGAAATTTAAGGGAGCAGTTCTTC. Protein sequence: CASSQEIAGGNLREQFF. The rearrangement links TRBV4-1 to TRBJ2-1, with 8 bases fitting TRBD2. The J segment lost 10 bases and the V segment lost 0 bases, leaving 14 bases of the junction unmatched. The CDR3 is made up of 17 amino acids. The germline CDR1 and CDR2 sequences are MGHRA and YSYEKL.

The gene calls are TRBV7-2 and TRBJ2-5; D call uncertain. Germline V gives CDR1 SGHTA, CDR2 FQGNSA. With 3 bases removed from V and 2 bases from J, the gap between germline ends came to 10 bases. The CDR3 length is 14 residues. The CDR3 sequence: CASSLIDGQETQYF. The CDR3 nucleotides read TGTGCCAGCAGCTTGATTGACGGACAAGAGACCCAGTACTTC.

This clonotype was observed a few times. The chain combines TRBV7-9 with TRBJ2-1; possibly TRBD1 or TRBD2 for D (5 bases each). CDR1 and CDR2 (germline): SEHNR, FQNEAQ (reference sequence). Trimming took 5 bases from V and 3 from J, leaving 17 bases between them. The CDR3 is made up of 16 amino acids. CDR3 sequence reads: CASSPDGTIIYNEQFF. CDR3 coding DNA: TGTGCCAGCAGCCCGGACGGGACCATAATCTACAATGAGCAGTTCTTC.

This clonotype was detected only a few times. The chain couples TRBV20-1 to TRBJ1-5; D gene ambiguous. CDR1 is DFQATT, CDR2 SNEGSKA, per germline (reference sequence). CDR3 length: 13 residues. Trimming stripped 0 bases from V and 4 bases from J, with 7 bases between. For the CDR3, the DNA is TGCAGTGCTAGAGAGTTTAGGAATCAGCCCCAGCATTTT. It is translated as CSAREFRNQPQHF.

The chain has TRBV2 and TRBJ2-5; no clear D gene. The CDR3 consists of 12 residues. CDR1 and CDR2 (germline): SNHLY, FYNNEI. The germline V and J ends were trimmed by 6 bases and 2 bases, with 7 bases remaining between them. The CDR3 loop is CASRDRQETQYF. The DNA of the CDR3 is TGTGCCAGCAGGGACCGACAAGAGACCCAGTACTTC.